These T cell receptor beta chains were read from a single sample in a study of T cell responses to AZD1222 COVID-19 vaccine. Using immunoSEQ multiplex PCR, the repertoire was profiled, and TCRdb retains in-frame clones only, with some absent. Counted here are around 180,000 clones, approximately 92% occurring once; the ten biggest clones make up around 9.3%. The specimen was peripheral blood, collected on day 0 of AZD1222 vaccination. Receptors were obtained from an adult in good health. The CDR3 runs from the conserved cysteine through the conserved F or W. Each record gives: CDR3 protein, V gene, J gene.

CDR3 protein: CASGTGPNQPQHF
V gene: TRBV2
J gene: TRBJ1-5

CDR3 protein: CATSDSRVAFF
V gene: TRBV24-1
J gene: TRBJ1-1

CDR3 protein: CASSFNTGSSTGELFF
V gene: TRBV11-2
J gene: TRBJ2-2

CDR3 protein: CASSLGRGGNQPQHF
V gene: TRBV11-2
J gene: TRBJ1-5

CDR3 protein: CASSYRRVGNGYTF
V gene: TRBV6-2/TRBV6-3
J gene: TRBJ1-2

CDR3 protein: CASSESANQPQHF
V gene: TRBV18
J gene: TRBJ1-5

CDR3 protein: CASSMGGGAGEKLFF
V gene: TRBV7-3
J gene: TRBJ1-4

CDR3 protein: CASSLGQGGNEQFF
V gene: TRBV28
J gene: TRBJ2-1

CDR3 protein: CASSPGGTNTGELFF
V gene: TRBV5-4
J gene: TRBJ2-2

CDR3 protein: CAISTGDVNQPQHF
V gene: TRBV10-3
J gene: TRBJ1-5

CDR3 protein: CASSPPQSYEQYF
V gene: TRBV18
J gene: TRBJ2-7

CDR3 protein: CASSSGTAAYEQYF
V gene: TRBV27
J gene: TRBJ2-7

CDR3 protein: CASSSGQGHTGELFF
V gene: TRBV28
J gene: TRBJ2-2

CDR3 protein: CASSPTAKNTEAFF
V gene: TRBV18
J gene: TRBJ1-1

CDR3 protein: CASSSREKLFF
V gene: TRBV6-5
J gene: TRBJ1-4

CDR3 protein: CASSWGRQGASQGGTQYF
V gene: TRBV7-9
J gene: TRBJ2-3

CDR3 protein: CAISGGQGAPANEKLFF
V gene: TRBV10-3
J gene: TRBJ1-4

CDR3 protein: CASSSVSRLAYTF
V gene: TRBV7-2
J gene: TRBJ1-2

CDR3 protein: CASTGQGDSPLHF
V gene: TRBV6-5
J gene: TRBJ1-6

CDR3 protein: CASSFGLAGVTGELFF
V gene: TRBV7-2
J gene: TRBJ2-2

CDR3 protein: CASPTVGMNTEAFF
V gene: TRBV6-5
J gene: TRBJ1-1

CDR3 protein: CASSFGQTGELFF
V gene: TRBV5-1
J gene: TRBJ2-2

CDR3 protein: CASSQVRGPIGGELFF
V gene: TRBV14
J gene: TRBJ2-2

CDR3 protein: CASRPGTTGTEAFF
V gene: TRBV9
J gene: TRBJ1-1

CDR3 protein: CASSDERGHHNEQFF
V gene: TRBV13
J gene: TRBJ2-1

CDR3 protein: CASSLTGGNTEAFF
V gene: TRBV11-2
J gene: TRBJ1-1

CDR3 protein: CASSGQDTGELFF
V gene: TRBV12-3/TRBV12-4
J gene: TRBJ2-2

CDR3 protein: CATSRVWYAGTGEETQYF
V gene: TRBV15
J gene: TRBJ2-5

CDR3 protein: CATLSTRVNQPQHF
V gene: TRBV23-1
J gene: TRBJ1-5

CDR3 protein: CASSRQGDLMNTEAFF
V gene: TRBV19
J gene: TRBJ1-1

CDR3 protein: CASSFHGGFTDTQYF
V gene: TRBV7-9
J gene: TRBJ2-3

CDR3 protein: CASSLGQGEAFF
V gene: TRBV11-3
J gene: TRBJ1-1

CDR3 protein: CATLGSGGTGAGGEKLFF
V gene: TRBV28
J gene: TRBJ1-4

CDR3 protein: CASSLVSSGTGELFF
V gene: TRBV7-2
J gene: TRBJ2-2

CDR3 protein: CASSSSEELFF
V gene: TRBV7-9
J gene: TRBJ1-4

CDR3 protein: CATGTGQNYGYTF
V gene: TRBV24-1
J gene: TRBJ1-2

CDR3 protein: CASSLGTSFLYGEGDTQYF
V gene: TRBV3-1/TRBV3-2
J gene: TRBJ2-3

CDR3 protein: CAISGGSPYYGYTF
V gene: TRBV10-3
J gene: TRBJ1-2

CDR3 protein: CASSPGSLVTEAFF
V gene: TRBV3-1/TRBV3-2
J gene: TRBJ1-1

CDR3 protein: CASSHGVPPIDYGYTF
V gene: TRBV3-1/TRBV3-2
J gene: TRBJ1-2

CDR3 protein: CASSPQRVSGNTIYF
V gene: TRBV18
J gene: TRBJ1-3

CDR3 protein: CASSQDHSGTHNEQFF
V gene: TRBV4-2
J gene: TRBJ2-1

CDR3 protein: CASSARGGGNQPQHF
V gene: TRBV2
J gene: TRBJ1-5

CDR3 protein: CASSAAGLGNTIYF
V gene: TRBV19
J gene: TRBJ1-3

CDR3 protein: CASRSGQGFTYSGNTIYF
V gene: TRBV5-5
J gene: TRBJ1-3

CDR3 protein: CASSNGGGPGVGAQHF
V gene: TRBV7-9
J gene: TRBJ1-5

CDR3 protein: CASSQYARAANYGYTF
V gene: TRBV11-2
J gene: TRBJ1-2

CDR3 protein: CASSLRGQPQHF
V gene: TRBV28
J gene: TRBJ1-5

CDR3 protein: CASRYTGLRDYGYTF
V gene: TRBV5-6
J gene: TRBJ1-2

CDR3 protein: CASSPTGTDTQYF
V gene: TRBV19
J gene: TRBJ2-3

CDR3 protein: CASSVESVNTEAFF
V gene: TRBV9
J gene: TRBJ1-1

CDR3 protein: CASSMRGLNSPLHF
V gene: TRBV19
J gene: TRBJ1-6

CDR3 protein: CASSLRGGRNTEAFF
V gene: TRBV7-2
J gene: TRBJ1-1

CDR3 protein: CASSSDTTVTEAFF
V gene: TRBV7-9
J gene: TRBJ1-1